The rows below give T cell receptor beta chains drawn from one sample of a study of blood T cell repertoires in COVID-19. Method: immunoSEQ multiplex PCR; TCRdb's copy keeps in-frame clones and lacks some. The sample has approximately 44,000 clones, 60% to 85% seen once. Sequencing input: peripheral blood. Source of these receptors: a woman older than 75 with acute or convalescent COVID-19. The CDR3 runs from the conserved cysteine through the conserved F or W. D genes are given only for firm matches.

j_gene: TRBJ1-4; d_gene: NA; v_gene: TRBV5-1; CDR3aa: CASSSQGLANEKLFF
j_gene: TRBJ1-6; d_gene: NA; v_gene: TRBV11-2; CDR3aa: CASSLMGLQQGNSPLHF
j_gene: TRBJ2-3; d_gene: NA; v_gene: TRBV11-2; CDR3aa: CASMRGEIHTDTQYF
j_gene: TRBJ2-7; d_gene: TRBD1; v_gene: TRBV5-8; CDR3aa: CASSLRGQDEQYF
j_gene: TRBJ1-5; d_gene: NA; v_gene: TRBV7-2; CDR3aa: CASSLGGGSNQPQHF
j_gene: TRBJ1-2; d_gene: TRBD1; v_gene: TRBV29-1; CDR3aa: CSVARDREYGYTF
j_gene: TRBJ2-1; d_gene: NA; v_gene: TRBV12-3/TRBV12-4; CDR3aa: CASRAGNEQFF
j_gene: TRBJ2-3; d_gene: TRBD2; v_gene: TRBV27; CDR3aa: CASSSISGRNTDTQYF
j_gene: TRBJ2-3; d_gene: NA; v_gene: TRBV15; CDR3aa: CATSVLEASTDTQYF
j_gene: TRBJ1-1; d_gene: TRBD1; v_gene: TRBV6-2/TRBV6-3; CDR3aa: CASSEIPQGARTEAFF